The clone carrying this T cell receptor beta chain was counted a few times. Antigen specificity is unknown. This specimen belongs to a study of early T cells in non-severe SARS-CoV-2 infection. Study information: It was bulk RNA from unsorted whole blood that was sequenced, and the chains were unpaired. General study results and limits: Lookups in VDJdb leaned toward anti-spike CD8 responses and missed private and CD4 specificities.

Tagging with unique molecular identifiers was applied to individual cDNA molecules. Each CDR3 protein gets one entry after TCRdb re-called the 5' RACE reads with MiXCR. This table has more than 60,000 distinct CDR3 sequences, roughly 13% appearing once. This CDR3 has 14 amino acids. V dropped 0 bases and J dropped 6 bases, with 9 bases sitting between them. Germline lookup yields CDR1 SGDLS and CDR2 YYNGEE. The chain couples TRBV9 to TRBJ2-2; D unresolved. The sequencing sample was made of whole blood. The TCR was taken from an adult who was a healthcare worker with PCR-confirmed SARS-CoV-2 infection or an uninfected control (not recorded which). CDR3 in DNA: TGTGCCAGCAGCGTAGGGGTGGTTGCCGGGGAGCTGTTTTTT. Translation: CASSVGVVAGELFF.